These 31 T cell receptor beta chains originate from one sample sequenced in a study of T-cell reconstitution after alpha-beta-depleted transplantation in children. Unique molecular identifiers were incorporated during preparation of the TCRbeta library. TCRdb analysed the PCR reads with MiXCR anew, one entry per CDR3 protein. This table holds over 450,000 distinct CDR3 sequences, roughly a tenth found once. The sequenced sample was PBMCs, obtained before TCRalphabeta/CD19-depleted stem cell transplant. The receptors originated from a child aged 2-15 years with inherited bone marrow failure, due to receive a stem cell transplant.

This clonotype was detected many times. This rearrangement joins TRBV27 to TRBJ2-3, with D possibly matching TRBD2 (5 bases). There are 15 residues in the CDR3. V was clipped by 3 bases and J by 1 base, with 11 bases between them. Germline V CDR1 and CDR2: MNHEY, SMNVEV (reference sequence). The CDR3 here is CASSLPSSGTDTQYF. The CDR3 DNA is TGTGCCAGCAGTTTGCCTAGCTCGGGCACAGATACGCAGTATTTT.

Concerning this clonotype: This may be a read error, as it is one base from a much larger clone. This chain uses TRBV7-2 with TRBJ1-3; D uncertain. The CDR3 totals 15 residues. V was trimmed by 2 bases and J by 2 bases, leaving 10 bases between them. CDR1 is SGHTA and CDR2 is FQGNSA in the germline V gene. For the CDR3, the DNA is TGTGCCAGCAGCTTATCCCCAGTTGCTGGAAACACCATATATTTT. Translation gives CASSLSPVAGNTIYF.

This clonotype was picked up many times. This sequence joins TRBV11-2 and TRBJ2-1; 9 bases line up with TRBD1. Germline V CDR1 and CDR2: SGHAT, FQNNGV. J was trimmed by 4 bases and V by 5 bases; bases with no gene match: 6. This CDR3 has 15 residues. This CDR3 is CASSPGDRDYNEQFF. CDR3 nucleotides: TGTGCCAGCAGCCCTGGGGACAGGGATTACAATGAGCAGTTCTTC. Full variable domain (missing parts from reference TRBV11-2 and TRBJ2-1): EAGVAQSPRYKIIEKRQSVAFWCNPISGHATLYWYQQILGQGPKLLIQFQNNGVVDDSQLPKDRFSAERLKGVDSTLKIQPAKLEDSAVYLCASSPGDRDYNEQFFGPGTRLTVL.

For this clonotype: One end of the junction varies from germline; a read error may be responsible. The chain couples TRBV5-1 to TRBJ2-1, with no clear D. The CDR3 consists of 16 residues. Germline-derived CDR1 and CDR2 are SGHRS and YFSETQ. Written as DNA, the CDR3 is TGCGCCAGCAGTCCCTTGCCCCTCGACTGCTACAGTGAGCAGTTCTTC. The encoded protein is CASSPLPLDCYSEQFF.

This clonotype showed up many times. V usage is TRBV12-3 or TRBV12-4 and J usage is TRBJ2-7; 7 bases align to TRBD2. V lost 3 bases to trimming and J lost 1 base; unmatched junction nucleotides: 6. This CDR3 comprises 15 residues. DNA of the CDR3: TGTGCCAGCAGTTTTTTGGGCGGGAGTTCCTACGAGCAGTACTTC. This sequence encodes CASSFLGGSSYEQYF.

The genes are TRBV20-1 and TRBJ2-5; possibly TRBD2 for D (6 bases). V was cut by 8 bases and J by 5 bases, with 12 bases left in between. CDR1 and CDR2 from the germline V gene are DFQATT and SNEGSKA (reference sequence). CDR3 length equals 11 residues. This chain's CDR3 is CSRDSLETQYF. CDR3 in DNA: TGCAGTAGGGACTCCCTGGAGACCCAGTACTTC.

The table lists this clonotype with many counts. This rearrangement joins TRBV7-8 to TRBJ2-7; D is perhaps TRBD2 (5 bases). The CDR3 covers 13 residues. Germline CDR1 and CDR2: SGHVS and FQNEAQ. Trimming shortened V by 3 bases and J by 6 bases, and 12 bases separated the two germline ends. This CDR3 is CASSFDYRVEQYF. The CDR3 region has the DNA TGTGCCAGCAGCTTCGACTACCGGGTCGAGCAGTACTTC.

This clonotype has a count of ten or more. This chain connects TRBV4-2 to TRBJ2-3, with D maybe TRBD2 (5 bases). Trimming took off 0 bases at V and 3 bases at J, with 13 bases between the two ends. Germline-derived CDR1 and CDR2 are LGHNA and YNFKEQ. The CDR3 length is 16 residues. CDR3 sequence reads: CASSQDIVIATDTQYF. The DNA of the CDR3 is TGTGCCAGCAGCCAAGATATTGTGATAGCGACAGATACGCAGTATTTT.

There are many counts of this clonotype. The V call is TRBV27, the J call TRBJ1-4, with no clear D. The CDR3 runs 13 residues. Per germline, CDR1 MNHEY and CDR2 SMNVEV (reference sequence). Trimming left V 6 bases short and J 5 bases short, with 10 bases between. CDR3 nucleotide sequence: TGTGCCAGCAGGGACGGACTGAATGAAAAACTGTTTTTT. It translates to CASRDGLNEKLFF.

The CDR3 bases are TGTGCCAGCACTCCACCTGGGACAGGGTTAGAGACCCAGTACTTC. It specifies CASTPPGTGLETQYF. The chain joins TRBV7-8 to TRBJ2-5; 9 bases are a match to TRBD1. V dropped 7 bases and J dropped 4; count of bases not matched to a gene: 10. There are 15 residues in the CDR3. Germline V gene lookup returns CDR1 SGHVS and CDR2 FQNEAQ.

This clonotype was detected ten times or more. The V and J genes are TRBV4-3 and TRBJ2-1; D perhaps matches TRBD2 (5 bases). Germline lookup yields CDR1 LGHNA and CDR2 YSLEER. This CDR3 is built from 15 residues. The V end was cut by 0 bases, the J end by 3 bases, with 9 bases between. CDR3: CASSQEPSLYNEQFF. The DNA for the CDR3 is TGCGCCAGCAGCCAAGAGCCTAGCCTCTACAATGAGCAGTTCTTC.

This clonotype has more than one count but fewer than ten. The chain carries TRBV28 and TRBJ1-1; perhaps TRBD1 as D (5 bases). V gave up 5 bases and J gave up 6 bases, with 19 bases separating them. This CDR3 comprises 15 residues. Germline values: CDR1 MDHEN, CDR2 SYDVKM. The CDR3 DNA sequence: TGTGCCAGCAGTCTCAATAACGCAGGGTTCCCTGAAGCTTTCTTT. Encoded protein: CASSLNNAGFPEAFF.

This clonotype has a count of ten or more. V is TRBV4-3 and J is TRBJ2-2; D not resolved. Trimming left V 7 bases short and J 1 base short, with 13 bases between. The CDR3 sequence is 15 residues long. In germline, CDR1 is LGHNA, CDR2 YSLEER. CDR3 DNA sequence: TGCGCCAGCAACAAAGTGGGGTTGAACACCGGGGAGCTGTTTTTT. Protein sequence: CASNKVGLNTGELFF.

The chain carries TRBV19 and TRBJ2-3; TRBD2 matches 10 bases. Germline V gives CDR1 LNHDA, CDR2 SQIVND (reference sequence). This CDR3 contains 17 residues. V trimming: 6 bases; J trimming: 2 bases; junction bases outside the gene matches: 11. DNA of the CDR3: TGTGCCAGTAGCGCCGACCCAGCGGGAGGGCCCACAGATACGCAGTATTTT. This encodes CASSADPAGGPTDTQYF.

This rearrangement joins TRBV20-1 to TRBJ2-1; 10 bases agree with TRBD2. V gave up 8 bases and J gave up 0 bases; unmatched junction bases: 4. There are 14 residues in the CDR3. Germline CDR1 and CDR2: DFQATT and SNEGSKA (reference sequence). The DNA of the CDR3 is TGCAGTTTAGCGGGAGGACTCTCCTACAATGAGCAGTTCTTC. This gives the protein CSLAGGLSYNEQFF.

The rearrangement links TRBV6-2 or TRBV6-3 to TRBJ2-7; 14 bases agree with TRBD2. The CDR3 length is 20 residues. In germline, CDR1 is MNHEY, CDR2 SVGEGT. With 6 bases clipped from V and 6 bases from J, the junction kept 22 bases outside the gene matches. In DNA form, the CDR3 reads TGTGCCAGCAGCCCGATAGTAAGCTTGGGACTAGCGGGAGTGCCTCCCGAGCAGTACTTC. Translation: CASSPIVSLGLAGVPPEQYF.

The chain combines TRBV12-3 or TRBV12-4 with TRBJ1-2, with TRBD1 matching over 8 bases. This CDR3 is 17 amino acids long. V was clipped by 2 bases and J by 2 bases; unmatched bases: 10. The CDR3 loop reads CASSLWGTGLRNYGYTF. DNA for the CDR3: TGTGCCAGCAGTTTATGGGGGACAGGCCTAAGGAACTATGGCTACACCTTC.

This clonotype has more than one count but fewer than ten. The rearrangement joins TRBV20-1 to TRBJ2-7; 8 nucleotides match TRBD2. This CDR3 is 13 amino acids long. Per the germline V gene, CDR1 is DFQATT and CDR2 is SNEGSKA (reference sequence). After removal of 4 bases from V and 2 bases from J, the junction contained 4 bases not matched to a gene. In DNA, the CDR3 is TGCAGTGCTAATAAGCGGGAGCCCTACGAGCAGTACTTC. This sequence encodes CSANKREPYEQYF.

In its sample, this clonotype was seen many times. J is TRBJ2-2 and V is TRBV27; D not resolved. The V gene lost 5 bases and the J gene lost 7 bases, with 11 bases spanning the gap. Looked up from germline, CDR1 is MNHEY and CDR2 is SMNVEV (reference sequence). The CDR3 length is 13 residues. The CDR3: CASSVLGDGELFF. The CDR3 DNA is TGTGCCAGCAGTGTACTGGGTGACGGGGAGCTGTTTTTT.

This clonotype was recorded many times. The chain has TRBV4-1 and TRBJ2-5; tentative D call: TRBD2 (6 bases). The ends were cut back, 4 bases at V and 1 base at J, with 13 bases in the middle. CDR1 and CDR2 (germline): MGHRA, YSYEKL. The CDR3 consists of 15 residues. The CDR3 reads CASSPDMGLQETQYF. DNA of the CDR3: TGCGCCAGCAGCCCTGACATGGGACTCCAAGAGACCCAGTACTTC.

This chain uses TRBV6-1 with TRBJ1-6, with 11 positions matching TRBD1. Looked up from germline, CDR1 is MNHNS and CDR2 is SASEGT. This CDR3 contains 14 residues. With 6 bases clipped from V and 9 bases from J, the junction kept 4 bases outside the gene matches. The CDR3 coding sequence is TGTGCCAGCAGGGCCGGGACAGGGGGTTCACCCCTCCACTTT. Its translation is CASRAGTGGSPLHF.

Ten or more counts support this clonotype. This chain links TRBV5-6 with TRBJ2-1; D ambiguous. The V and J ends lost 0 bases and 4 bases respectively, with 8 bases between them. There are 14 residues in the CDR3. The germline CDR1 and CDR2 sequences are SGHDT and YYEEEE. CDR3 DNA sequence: TGTGCCAGCAGCTTGGTCCCGGAATACAATGAGCAGTTCTTC. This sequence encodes CASSLVPEYNEQFF.

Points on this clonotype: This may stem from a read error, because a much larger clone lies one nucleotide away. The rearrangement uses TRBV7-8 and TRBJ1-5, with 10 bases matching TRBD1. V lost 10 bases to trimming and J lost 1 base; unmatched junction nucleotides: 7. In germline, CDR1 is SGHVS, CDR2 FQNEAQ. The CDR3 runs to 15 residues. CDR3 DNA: TGTGCCATCACGACAGGGGGCATGAGCAATCAGCCCCAGCATTTT. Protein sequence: CAITTGGMSNQPQHF. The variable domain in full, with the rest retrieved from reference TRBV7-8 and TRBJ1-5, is GAGVSQSPRYKVAKRGQDVALRCDPISGHVSLFWYQQALGQGPEFLTYFQNEAQLDKSGLPSDRFFAERPEGSVSTLKIQRTQQEDSAVYLCAITTGGMSNQPQHFGDGTRLSIL.

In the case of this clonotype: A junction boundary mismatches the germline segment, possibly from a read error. The CDR3, as DNA: TGTGTCATCAGTGAGTCCCTGGGAGGAGGGGACACTGAAGCTTTCTTT. It specifies CVISESLGGGDTEAFF. This rearrangement joins TRBV10-3 to TRBJ1-1; perhaps TRBD1 as D (5 bases). This CDR3 is 16 amino acids long. Per the germline V gene, CDR1 is ENHRY and CDR2 is SYGVKD.

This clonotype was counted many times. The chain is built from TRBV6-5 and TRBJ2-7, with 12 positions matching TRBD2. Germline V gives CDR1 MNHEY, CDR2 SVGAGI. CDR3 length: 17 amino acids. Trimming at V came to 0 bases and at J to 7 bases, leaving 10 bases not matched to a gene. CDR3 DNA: TGTGCCAGCAGTTACTCCCCCCTGACTAGCGGGAGATTTGAGCAGTACTTC. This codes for CASSYSPLTSGRFEQYF.

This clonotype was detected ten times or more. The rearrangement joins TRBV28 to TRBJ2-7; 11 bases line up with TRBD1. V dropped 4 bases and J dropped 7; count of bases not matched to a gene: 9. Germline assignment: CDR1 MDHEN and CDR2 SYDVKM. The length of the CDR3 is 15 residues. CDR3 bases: TGTGCCAGCAGTTCGCCCGGGACAGGGGGTCGAGAGCAGTACTTC. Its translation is CASSSPGTGGREQYF.

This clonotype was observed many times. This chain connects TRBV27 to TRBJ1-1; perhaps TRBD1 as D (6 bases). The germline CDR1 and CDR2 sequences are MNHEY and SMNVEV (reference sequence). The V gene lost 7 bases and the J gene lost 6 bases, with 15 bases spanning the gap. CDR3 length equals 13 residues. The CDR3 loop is CASTMIGGSEAFF. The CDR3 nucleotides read TGTGCCAGCACTATGATAGGGGGATCTGAAGCTTTCTTT.

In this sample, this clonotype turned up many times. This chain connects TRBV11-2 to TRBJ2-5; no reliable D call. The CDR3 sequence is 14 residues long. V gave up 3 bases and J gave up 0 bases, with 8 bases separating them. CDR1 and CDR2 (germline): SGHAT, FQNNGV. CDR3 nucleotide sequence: TGTGCCAGCAGCTTGCGTGGGTACCAAGAGACCCAGTACTTC. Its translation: CASSLRGYQETQYF.

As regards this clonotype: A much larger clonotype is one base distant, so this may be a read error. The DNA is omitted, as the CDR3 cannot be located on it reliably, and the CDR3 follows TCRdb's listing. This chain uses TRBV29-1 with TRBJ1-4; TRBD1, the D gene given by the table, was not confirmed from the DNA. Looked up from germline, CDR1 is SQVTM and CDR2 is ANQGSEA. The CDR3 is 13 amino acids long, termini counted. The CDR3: CSVAGGANEKLYF.

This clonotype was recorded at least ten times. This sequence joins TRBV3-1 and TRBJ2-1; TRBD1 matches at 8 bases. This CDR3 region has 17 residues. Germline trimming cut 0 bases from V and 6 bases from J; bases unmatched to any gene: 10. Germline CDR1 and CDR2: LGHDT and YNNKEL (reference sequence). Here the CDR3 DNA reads TGTGCCAGCAGCCAAGATGGGCCAGGACAGGGACTCAATGAGCAGTTCTTC. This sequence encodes CASSQDGPGQGLNEQFF.

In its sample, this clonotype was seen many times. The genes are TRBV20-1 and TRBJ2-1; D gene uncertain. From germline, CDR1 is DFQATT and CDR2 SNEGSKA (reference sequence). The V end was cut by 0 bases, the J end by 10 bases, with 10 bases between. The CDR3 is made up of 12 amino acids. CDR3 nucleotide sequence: TGCAGTGCTAGAGATGATATCGCGGAGCAGTTCTTC. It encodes CSARDDIAEQFF.